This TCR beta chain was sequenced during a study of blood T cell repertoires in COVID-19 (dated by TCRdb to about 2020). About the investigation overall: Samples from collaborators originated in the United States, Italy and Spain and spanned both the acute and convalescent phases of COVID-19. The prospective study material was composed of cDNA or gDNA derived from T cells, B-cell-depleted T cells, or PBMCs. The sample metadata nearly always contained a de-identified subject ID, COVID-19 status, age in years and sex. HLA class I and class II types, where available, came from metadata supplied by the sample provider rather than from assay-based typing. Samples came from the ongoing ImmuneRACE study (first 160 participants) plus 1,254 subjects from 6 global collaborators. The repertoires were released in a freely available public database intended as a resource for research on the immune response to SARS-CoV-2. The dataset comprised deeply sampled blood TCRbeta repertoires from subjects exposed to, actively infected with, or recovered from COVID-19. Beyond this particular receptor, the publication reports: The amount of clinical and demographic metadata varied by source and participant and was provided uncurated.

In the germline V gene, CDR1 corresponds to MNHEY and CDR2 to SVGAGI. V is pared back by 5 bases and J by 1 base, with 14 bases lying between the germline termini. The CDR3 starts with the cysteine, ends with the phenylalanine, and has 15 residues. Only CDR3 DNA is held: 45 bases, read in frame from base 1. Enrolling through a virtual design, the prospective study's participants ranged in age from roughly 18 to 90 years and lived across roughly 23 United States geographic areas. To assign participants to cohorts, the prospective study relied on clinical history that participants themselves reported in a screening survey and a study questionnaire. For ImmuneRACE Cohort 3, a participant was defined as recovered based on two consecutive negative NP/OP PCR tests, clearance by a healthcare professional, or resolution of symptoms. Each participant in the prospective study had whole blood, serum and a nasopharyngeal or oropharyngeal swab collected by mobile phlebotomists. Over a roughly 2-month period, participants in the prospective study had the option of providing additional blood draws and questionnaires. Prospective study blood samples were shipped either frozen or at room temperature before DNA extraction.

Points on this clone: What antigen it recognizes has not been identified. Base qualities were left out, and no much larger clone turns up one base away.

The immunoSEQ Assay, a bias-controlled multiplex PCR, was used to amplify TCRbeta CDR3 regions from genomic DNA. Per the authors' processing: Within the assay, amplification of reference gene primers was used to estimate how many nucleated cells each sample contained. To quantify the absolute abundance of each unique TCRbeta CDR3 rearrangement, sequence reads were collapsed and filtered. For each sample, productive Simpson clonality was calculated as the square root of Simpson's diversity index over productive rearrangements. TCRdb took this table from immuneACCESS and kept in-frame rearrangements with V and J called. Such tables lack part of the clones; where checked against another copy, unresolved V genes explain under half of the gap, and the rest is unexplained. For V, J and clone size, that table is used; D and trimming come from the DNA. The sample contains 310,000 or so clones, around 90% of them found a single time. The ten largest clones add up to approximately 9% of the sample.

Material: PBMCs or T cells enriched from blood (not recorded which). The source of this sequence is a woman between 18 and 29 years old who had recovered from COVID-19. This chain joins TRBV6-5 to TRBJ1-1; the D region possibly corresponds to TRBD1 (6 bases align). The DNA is TGTGCCAGCAGTCCCCGAACAGGGAGGAACACTGAAGCTTTCTTT. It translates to CASSPRTGRNTEAFF.